A selection of T cell receptor beta chains follows, all from one sample in a study of T cell clones after liver transplantation. Method: immunoSEQ multiplex PCR; TCRdb's copy keeps in-frame clones and lacks some. The profile covers about 45,000 clones, with 86% appearing a single time and almost 2.5% taken by the ten largest. Sequences were derived from CD4+ T cells from blood, sampled 24 months after liver transplant. The receptors shown here come from a human patient who received a liver transplant. Some T cells may trace back to the graft donor. Each CDR3 is given with its conserved first and last residue. The order of the fields is D gene, J gene, V gene, clone size, CDR3 protein, CDR3 DNA. The D gene is left open where the match is weak. Some rows mark clone size as missing; the rest say once, few, many or name a class of expanded clone.

>TRBD2|TRBJ2-2|TRBV5-1|few
CASSFTSGSYTGELFF
TGCGCCAGCAGCTTCACTAGCGGGAGTTACACCGGGGAGCTGTTTTTT
>NA|TRBJ1-1|TRBV11-1|NA
CASSLYKGDTEAFF
TGTGCCAGCAGCTTATATAAGGGGGACACTGAAGCTTTCTTT
>TRBD1|TRBJ2-7|TRBV19|NA
CASATGTGADYEQYF
TGTGCCAGCGCCACCGGGACAGGGGCTGACTACGAGCAGTACTTC
>NA|TRBJ2-5|TRBV7-2|NA
CASSPSPLAGQETQYF
TGTGCCAGCAGCCCCTCCCCCCTGGCGGGGCAAGAGACCCAGTACTTC
>TRBD2|TRBJ2-5|TRBV4-2|NA
CASSQDGSGGPKETQYF
TGTGCCAGCAGCCAAGATGGTAGCGGGGGGCCCAAAGAGACCCAGTACTTC
>TRBD1|TRBJ1-4|TRBV27|NA
CASSWTGGTEKLFF
TGTGCCAGCAGCTGGACAGGGGGGACGGAAAAACTGTTTTTT
>NA|TRBJ2-2|TRBV11-1|NA
CASSIRQGWDTGELFF
TGTGCCAGCAGCATTCGCCAGGGTTGGGACACCGGGGAGCTGTTTTTT
>NA|TRBJ1-2|TRBV6-5|NA
CASSYSTQGNYGYTF
TGTGCCAGCAGTTACTCGACGCAGGGAAACTATGGCTACACCTTC
>NA|TRBJ1-2|TRBV6-1|NA
CASTRTDHGYTF
TGTGCCAGCACCAGGACCGACCATGGCTACACCTTC
>TRBD1|TRBJ1-2|TRBV5-1|NA
CASSDRDRGRQGYTF
TGCGCCAGCAGCGACCGGGACAGGGGCCGCCAAGGCTACACCTTC
>NA|TRBJ1-5|TRBV27|NA
CASSPREYGNQPQHF
TGTGCCAGCAGCCCCAGGGAATACGGCAATCAGCCCCAGCATTTT
>TRBD1|TRBJ1-2|TRBV29-1|NA
CSVDGDRRYGYTF
TGCAGCGTTGATGGGGACAGGAGGTATGGCTACACCTTC
>NA|TRBJ2-2|TRBV14|NA
CASSRDQGWAGELFF
TGTGCCAGCAGCCGAGACCAAGGGTGGGCCGGGGAGCTGTTTTTT
>TRBD1|TRBJ2-7|TRBV11-1|few
CASSTRTGMGHEQYF
TGTGCCAGCAGCACCAGGACAGGGATGGGCCACGAGCAGTACTTC
>NA|TRBJ2-3|TRBV7-7|NA
CASSVGLPADTQYF
TGTGCCAGCAGTGTCGGGCTCCCGGCAGATACGCAGTATTTT
>NA|TRBJ1-2|TRBV18|NA
CASSPQDGLYGYTF
TGTGCCAGCTCACCACAGGACGGCCTCTATGGCTACACCTTC
>TRBD2|TRBJ2-3|TRBV10-2|few
CASSQGLAGGPDTQYF
TGCGCCAGCAGTCAGGGACTAGCGGGAGGCCCAGATACGCAGTATTTT
>NA|TRBJ2-3|TRBV6-5|NA
CASSLRDGHTDTQYF
TGTGCCAGCAGCCTCCGGGACGGACACACAGATACGCAGTATTTT
>TRBD1|TRBJ2-2|TRBV19|NA
CASSVDRTVTGELFF
TGTGCCAGTAGTGTGGACAGGACGGTGACCGGGGAGCTGTTTTTT
>TRBD1|TRBJ1-2|TRBV14|few
CASSRNRGSGYTF
TGTGCCAGCAGCCGGAACAGGGGCAGCGGCTACACCTTC
>NA|TRBJ2-1|TRBV5-6|NA
CASSLGGLPRNEQFF
TGTGCCAGCAGCTTGGGGGGCCTGCCCCGCAATGAGCAGTTCTTC
>TRBD1|TRBJ1-5|TRBV4-2|NA
CASSHLGQEDQPQHF
TGTGCCAGCAGCCACCTGGGACAGGAGGATCAGCCCCAGCATTTT
>NA|TRBJ1-6|TRBV6-6|NA
CASGGLGFDSPLHF
TGTGCCAGCGGAGGATTGGGGTTTGATTCACCCCTCCACTTT
>NA|TRBJ1-1|TRBV6-1|NA
CASRKSGRDTEAFF
TGTGCCAGCAGGAAATCAGGGAGGGACACTGAAGCTTTCTTT
>NA|TRBJ2-3|TRBV5-1|NA
CASGAGTTDTQYF
TGCGCCAGCGGCGCCGGGACCACAGATACGCAGTATTTT
>NA|TRBJ1-1|TRBV5-4|NA
CASSLQIRNTEAFF
TGTGCCAGCAGCTTACAGATCAGGAACACTGAAGCTTTCTTT
>TRBD1|TRBJ2-1|TRBV29-1|NA
CSVDSRTGDNEQFF
TGCAGCGTTGATTCCAGGACAGGGGACAATGAGCAGTTCTTC